One and the same sample provided the 14 T cell receptor beta chains below, sequenced in a study of CD8 T cells in ankylosing spondylitis. TCRdb re-called the 5' RACE reads with MiXCR, one entry per CDR3 protein. Of approximately 290,000 distinct CDR3 sequences in the sample, under 25% were seen once. The specimen was blood, either unsorted or a sorted T cell fraction (not recorded which). All receptors derive from a female donor with ankylosing spondylitis or in good health (not recorded which).

The J gene is TRBJ1-1, the V gene TRBV18; D is uncertain. The CDR3 is 13 residues long. The germline V and J ends were trimmed by 5 bases and 3 bases, with 10 bases remaining between them. In germline, CDR1 is KGHSH, CDR2 LQKENI. The CDR3 spells CASSASGDTEAFF. The CDR3, as DNA: TGTGCCAGCTCAGCGAGTGGGGACACTGAAGCTTTCTTT.

To note about this clonotype: This may arise from a read error, as a much more abundant clone is one base away. V gene TRBV20-1 combines with J gene TRBJ2-2, with 8 bases fitting TRBD2. Germline V gives CDR1 DFQATT, CDR2 SNEGSKA (reference sequence). The CDR3 is 16 residues long. The CDR3 DNA is TGCTGTGCTGCCCCGTTTGGACTAGCTAACACCGGGGAGCTGTTTTTT. It translates to CCAAPFGLANTGELFF.

The CDR3 bases are TGTGCCAGCAGCTTAGCTTCCCGTGGCTACGAGCAGTACTTC. Translated, it gives CASSLASRGYEQYF. The rearrangement joins TRBV7-8 to TRBJ2-7; D is unresolved. The CDR3 has 14 amino acids. V was cut by 0 bases and J by 3 bases, with 9 bases left in between. Germline assignment: CDR1 SGHVS and CDR2 FQNEAQ.

V gene TRBV12-3 or TRBV12-4 combines with J gene TRBJ2-3, with D unclear. Trimming stripped 6 bases from V and 4 bases from J, with 20 bases between. This CDR3 comprises 16 residues. DNA for the CDR3: TGTGCCAGCAGACCCGAGAGGCGAAGGAGAGCAGATACGCAGTATTTT. Its translation: CASRPERRRRADTQYF.

This clonotype was found a few times. The chain combines TRBV7-2 with TRBJ1-1; maybe TRBD1 (5 bases). The ends were cut back, 6 bases at V and 1 base at J, with 15 bases in the middle. CDR3 length: 15 residues. CDR1 is SGHTA, CDR2 FQGNSA, per germline. The CDR3: CASSHPQGGNTEAFF. CDR3 nucleotides: TGTGCCAGCAGTCACCCCCAGGGAGGGAACACTGAAGCTTTCTTT.

The chain combines TRBV5-1 with TRBJ1-2; a weak D match, TRBD1 (5 bases). This CDR3 comprises 13 residues. The V end was cut by 2 bases, the J end by 3 bases, with 8 bases between. Per the germline V gene, CDR1 is SGHRS and CDR2 is YFSETQ. The CDR3 coding sequence is TGCGCCAGCAGCTTATCGGGGGACTATGGCTACACCTTC. Translated: CASSLSGDYGYTF.

This clonotype was seen more than once but under ten times. This sequence joins TRBV13 and TRBJ1-2, with no clear D. The V and J ends lost 1 base and 4 bases respectively, with 10 bases between them. CDR1 is PRHDT and CDR2 is FYEKMQ in the germline V gene (reference sequence). This CDR3 region has 14 residues. In nucleotides, the CDR3 is TGTGCCAGCAGCTTAGAGCCCGGAATCTATGGCTACACCTTC. Translation: CASSLEPGIYGYTF.

A few counts support this clonotype. V and J are TRBV12-3 or TRBV12-4 and TRBJ1-4, with a weak D call TRBD1 (6 bases). The CDR3 spans 16 residues. Deletions cut 7 bases from V and 4 bases from J, with 19 bases between. The CDR3: CASTFSLTGFNEKLFF. The CDR3 DNA is TGTGCCAGCACCTTCTCATTGACAGGATTTAATGAAAAACTGTTTTTT.

In this sample, this clonotype turned up many times. The chain uses TRBV7-9 and TRBJ2-7; D possibly uses TRBD1 or TRBD2 (6 bases each). Trimming took off 1 base at V and 5 bases at J, with 12 bases between the two ends. This CDR3 region has 14 residues. Germline V gene data show CDR1 as SEHNR and CDR2 as FQNEAQ (reference sequence). Written as DNA, the CDR3 is TGTGCCAGCAGCTTAGGGGGGGCCGTCCACGAGCAGTACTTC. Amino acids: CASSLGGAVHEQYF.

This clonotype was counted a few times. The chain recombines TRBV6-5 with TRBJ2-4, with 10 bases that match TRBD2. With V trimmed by 2 bases and J by 6 bases, 7 bases remained unmatched. CDR3 size: 16 residues. CDR1 and CDR2 (germline): MNHEY, SVGAGI. CDR3 region: CASSYRAGGIGNIQYF. The DNA of the CDR3 is TGTGCCAGCAGTTACCGAGCGGGAGGGATCGGAAACATTCAGTACTTC.

V and J are TRBV9 and TRBJ2-1; 8 bases are shared with TRBD2. CDR1 SGDLS and CDR2 YYNGEE come from the germline V gene. This CDR3 has 15 amino acids. After removal of 0 bases from V and 9 bases from J, the junction contained 8 bases not matched to a gene. The CDR3 region is CASSVGAGGSLEQFF. The CDR3 DNA is TGTGCCAGCAGCGTAGGGGCGGGAGGCAGTCTTGAGCAGTTCTTC.

Concerning this clonotype itself: An end of the junction does not agree with germline; a read error may underlie this. V and J are TRBV12-3 or TRBV12-4 and TRBJ2-5, with 9 bases fitting TRBD2. The CDR3 runs 18 residues. CDR3 nucleotide sequence: TGTGCCATCAGTTTTAACCCCGGGACTAGCAGATTTTCCGAGACCCAGTACTTC. This encodes CAISFNPGTSRFSETQYF.

This clonotype was detected only a few times. Here the CDR3 DNA reads TGTGCCAGCAGCTCGTCACCGATAGCGGGAGTCGATGAGCAGTTCTTC. It is translated as CASSSSPIAGVDEQFF. The rearrangement joins TRBV7-2 to TRBJ2-1; TRBD2 agrees at 9 bases. CDR3 length: 16 residues. Germline CDR1 is SGHTA and CDR2 is FQGNSA. V lost 4 bases, J lost 8 bases, and 12 bases stayed unmatched. The full variable domain, in which reference TRBV7-2 and TRBJ2-1 provide the parts outside the CDR3, is GAGVSQSPSNKVTEKGKDVELRCDPISGHTALYWYRQSLGQGLEFLIYFQGNSAPDKSGLPSDRFSAERTGGSVSTLTIQRTQQEDSAVYLCASSSSPIAGVDEQFFGPGTRLTVL.

The V call is TRBV20-1, the J call TRBJ2-7, with a possible D match to TRBD2 (5 bases). With 1 base removed from V and 5 bases from J, the gap between germline ends came to 12 bases. This CDR3 has 13 residues. In germline, CDR1 is DFQATT, CDR2 SNEGSKA (reference sequence). The CDR3 DNA sequence: TGCAGTGCTAGAGGTCCTTCTAGCAACGAGCAGTACTTC. Its protein is CSARGPSSNEQYF.